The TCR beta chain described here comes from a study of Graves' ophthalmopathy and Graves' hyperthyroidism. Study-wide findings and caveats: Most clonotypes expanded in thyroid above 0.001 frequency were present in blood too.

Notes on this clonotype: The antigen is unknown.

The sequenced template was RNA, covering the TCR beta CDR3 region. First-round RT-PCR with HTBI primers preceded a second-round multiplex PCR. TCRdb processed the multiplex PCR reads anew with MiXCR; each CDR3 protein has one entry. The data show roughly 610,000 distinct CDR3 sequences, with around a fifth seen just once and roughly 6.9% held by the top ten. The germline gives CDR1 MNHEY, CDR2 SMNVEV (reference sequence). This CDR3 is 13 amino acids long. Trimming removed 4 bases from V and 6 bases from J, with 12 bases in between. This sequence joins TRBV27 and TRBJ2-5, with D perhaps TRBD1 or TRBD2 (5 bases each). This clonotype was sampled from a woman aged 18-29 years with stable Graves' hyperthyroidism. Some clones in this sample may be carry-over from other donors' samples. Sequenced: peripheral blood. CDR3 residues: CASSSGALQTQYF. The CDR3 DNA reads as TGTGCCAGCAGTTCCGGGGCACTACAGACCCAGTACTTC.